The next 6 T cell receptor beta chains were all read from a single sample in a study of cytomegalovirus exposure and HLA in healthy donors. Use of 60 Vbeta and 13 Jbeta primers characterized the PCR. Using immunoSEQ multiplex PCR, the repertoire was profiled, and TCRdb retains in-frame clones only, with some absent. The sample holds 75,000 to 90,000 clones, around 82% seen once. Sequenced sample: PBMCs. The receptor source for this set is a man aged 45 to 65 in good health and CMV-seronegative.

This clone was recorded once. V and J are TRBV11-2 and TRBJ1-6, with 7 nucleotides matching TRBD1. Looked up from germline, CDR1 is SGHAT and CDR2 is FQNNGV. Losses at the gene ends were 5 bases for V and 7 bases for J; bases not matched to a gene: 8. This CDR3 contains 15 residues. The CDR3 nucleotides read TGTGCCAGCAGCCCACAGGGGAGGTGGAATTCACCCCTCCACTTT. It encodes CASSPQGRWNSPLHF.

The chain joins TRBV10-3 to TRBJ1-1; D remains unclear. Per germline, CDR1 ENHRY and CDR2 SYGVKD. V dropped 9 bases and J dropped 3 bases, with 8 bases sitting between them. The CDR3 contains 11 residues. This CDR3 reads CAILVDTEAFF. Here the CDR3 DNA reads TGTGCCATACTAGTTGACACTGAAGCTTTCTTT.

The rearrangement joins TRBV5-1 to TRBJ2-5, with D possibly matching TRBD2 (6 bases). TRBJ2-7 explains the end of the DNA better; the J call may be wrong. Germline V CDR1 and CDR2: SGHRS, YFSETQ. The length of the CDR3 is 16 residues. The CDR3 region has the DNA TGCGCCAGCAGCTCGGTGCTCGGGGGAGTAGGCTACGAGCAGTACTTC. It yields the protein CASSSVLGGVGYEQYF.

The rearrangement links TRBV5-1 to TRBJ2-5; D is unclear. The J call may not be correct, given that the DNA end is closer to TRBJ2-7. This CDR3 has 14 residues. Germline lookup yields CDR1 SGHRS and CDR2 YFSETQ. The CDR3, as DNA: TGCGCCAGCAGCTCTACGGGTTCGCTCTACGAGCAGTACTTC. This encodes CASSSTGSLYEQYF.

The chain is built from TRBV15 and TRBJ2-5; possibly TRBD1 or TRBD2 for D (5 bases each). TRBJ2-7 explains the end of the DNA better; the J call may be wrong. CDR1 and CDR2 (germline): LNHNV, YYDKDF (reference sequence). The CDR3 has 14 amino acids. The CDR3 reads CATSRGDRDYEQYF. CDR3 coding DNA: TGTGCCACCAGCAGGGGGGACCGGGACTACGAGCAGTACTTC.

The V call is TRBV7-3, the J call TRBJ1-1, with no clear D. Germline V gene sequence: CDR1 SGHTA, CDR2 FQGTGA. The CDR3 loop spans 14 amino acids. V gave up 1 base and J gave up 0 bases, with 6 bases separating them. The CDR3 nucleotides are TGTGCCAGCAGCTTAAGGGCCATGAACACTGAAGCTTTCTTT. Amino acid sequence: CASSLRAMNTEAFF.